This T cell receptor (beta chain) appears in the sequencing data of a study of cytomegalovirus exposure and HLA in healthy donors. Whole-study context: As an earlier analysis found, roughly 180 million T cells yielded 117 million unique TCR beta sequences. Study results and limitations: Usually a TCR sequence was rare, but some public TCRs were found in many donors.

Primers included in the PCR were 60 Vbeta and 13 Jbeta primers. Repertoires were generated with immunoSEQ multiplex PCR, while TCRdb's copy carries only in-frame clones and drops some. The profile shows under 200,000 clones, over 70% of them singletons. The CDR3 consists of 15 residues. Germline V CDR1 and CDR2: SGDLS, YYNGEE. With 4 bases clipped from V and 4 bases from J, the junction kept 8 bases outside the gene matches. Comment on this clone: The antigen is not known.

The sequencing input was PBMCs. The J gene is TRBJ1-1, the V gene TRBV9; TRBD1 agrees at 9 bases. The sequence was collected from a female donor in good health and CMV-seronegative. The CDR3 DNA reads TGTGCCAGCAGCCTTCCGGACAGGGGATCCACTGAAGCTTTCTTT. Translating gives CASSLPDRGSTEAFF.